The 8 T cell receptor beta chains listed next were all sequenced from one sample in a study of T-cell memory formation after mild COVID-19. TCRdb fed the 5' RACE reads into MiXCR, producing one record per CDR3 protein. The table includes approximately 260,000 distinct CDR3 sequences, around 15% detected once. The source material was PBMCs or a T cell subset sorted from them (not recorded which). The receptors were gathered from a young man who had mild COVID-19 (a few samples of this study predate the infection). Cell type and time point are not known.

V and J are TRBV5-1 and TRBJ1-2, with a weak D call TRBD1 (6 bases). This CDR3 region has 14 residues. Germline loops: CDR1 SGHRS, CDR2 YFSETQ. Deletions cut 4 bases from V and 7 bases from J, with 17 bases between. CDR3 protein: CASSQGTDGRGYTF. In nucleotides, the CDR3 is TGCGCCAGCAGCCAGGGGACCGACGGGCGTGGCTACACCTTC.

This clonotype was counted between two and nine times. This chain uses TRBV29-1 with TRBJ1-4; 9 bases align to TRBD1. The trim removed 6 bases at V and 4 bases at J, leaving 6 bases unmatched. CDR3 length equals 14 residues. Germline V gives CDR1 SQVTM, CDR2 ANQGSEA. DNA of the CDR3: TGCAGCGTGCTCCGGGACAGGGATAATGAAAAACTGTTTTTT. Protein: CSVLRDRDNEKLFF.

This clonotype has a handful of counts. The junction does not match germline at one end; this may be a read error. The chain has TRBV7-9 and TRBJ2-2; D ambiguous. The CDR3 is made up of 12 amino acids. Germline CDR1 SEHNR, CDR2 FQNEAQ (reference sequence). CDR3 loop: CASSLNAGELFF. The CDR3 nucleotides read TGTGCCAGCAGCTTGAACGCCGGGGAGCTGTTTTTT. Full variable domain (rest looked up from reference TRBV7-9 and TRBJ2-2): DTGVSQNPRHKITKRGQNVTFRCDPISEHNRLYWYRQTLGQGPEFLTYFQNEAQLEKSRLLSDRFSAERPKGSFSTLEIQRTEQGDSAMYLCASSLNAGELFFGEGSRLTVL.

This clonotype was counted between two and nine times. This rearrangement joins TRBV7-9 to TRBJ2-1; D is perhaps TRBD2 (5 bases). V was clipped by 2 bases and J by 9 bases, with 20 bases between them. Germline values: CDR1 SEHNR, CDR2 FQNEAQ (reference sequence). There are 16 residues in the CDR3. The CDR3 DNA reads TGTGCCAGCAGCTTAACCCACTGGAGAGGACGGGGTGAGCAGTTCTTC. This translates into CASSLTHWRGRGEQFF. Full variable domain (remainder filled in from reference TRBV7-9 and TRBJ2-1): DTGVSQNPRHKITKRGQNVTFRCDPISEHNRLYWYRQTLGQGPEFLTYFQNEAQLEKSRLLSDRFSAERPKGSFSTLEIQRTEQGDSAMYLCASSLTHWRGRGEQFFGPGTRLTVL.

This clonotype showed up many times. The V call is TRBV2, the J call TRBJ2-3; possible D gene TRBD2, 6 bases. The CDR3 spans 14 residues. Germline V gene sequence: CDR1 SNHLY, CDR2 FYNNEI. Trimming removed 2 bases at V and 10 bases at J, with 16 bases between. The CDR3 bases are TGTGCCAGCAGTGAAATTCGTGGGGACTCAGCGCAGTATTTT. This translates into CASSEIRGDSAQYF.

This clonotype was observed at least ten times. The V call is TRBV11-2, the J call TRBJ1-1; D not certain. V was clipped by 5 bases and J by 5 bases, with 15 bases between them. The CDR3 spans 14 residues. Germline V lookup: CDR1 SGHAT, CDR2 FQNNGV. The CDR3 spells CASSTFPEGTEAFF. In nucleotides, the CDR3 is TGTGCCAGCAGCACTTTTCCAGAAGGGACTGAAGCTTTCTTT.

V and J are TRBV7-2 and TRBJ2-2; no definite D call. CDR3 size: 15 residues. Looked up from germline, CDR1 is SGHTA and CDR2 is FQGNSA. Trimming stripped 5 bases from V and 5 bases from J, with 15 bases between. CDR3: CASSRGSPLTGELFF. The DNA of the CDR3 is TGTGCCAGCAGCCGAGGTTCGCCATTAACCGGGGAGCTGTTTTTT.

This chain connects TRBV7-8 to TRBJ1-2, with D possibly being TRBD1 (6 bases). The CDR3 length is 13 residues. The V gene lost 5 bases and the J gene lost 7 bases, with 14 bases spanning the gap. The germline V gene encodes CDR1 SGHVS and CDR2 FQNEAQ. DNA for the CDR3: TGTGCCAGCAGCCCCGGGACAAATAGTGGCTACACCTTC. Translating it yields CASSPGTNSGYTF.